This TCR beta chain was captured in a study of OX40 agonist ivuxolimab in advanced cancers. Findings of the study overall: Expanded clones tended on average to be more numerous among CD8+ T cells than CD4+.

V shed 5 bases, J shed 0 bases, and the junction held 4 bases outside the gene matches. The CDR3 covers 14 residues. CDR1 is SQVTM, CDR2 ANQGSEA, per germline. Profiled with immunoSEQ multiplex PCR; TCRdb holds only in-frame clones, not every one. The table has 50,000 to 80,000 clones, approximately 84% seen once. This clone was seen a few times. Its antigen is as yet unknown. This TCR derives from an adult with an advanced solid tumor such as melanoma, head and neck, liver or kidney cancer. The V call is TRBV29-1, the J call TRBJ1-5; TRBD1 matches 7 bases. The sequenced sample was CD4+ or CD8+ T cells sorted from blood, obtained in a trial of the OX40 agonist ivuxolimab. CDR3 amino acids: CSVRTGVSNQPQHF. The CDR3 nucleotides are TGCAGCGTTAGGACAGGTGTTAGCAATCAGCCCCAGCATTTT.